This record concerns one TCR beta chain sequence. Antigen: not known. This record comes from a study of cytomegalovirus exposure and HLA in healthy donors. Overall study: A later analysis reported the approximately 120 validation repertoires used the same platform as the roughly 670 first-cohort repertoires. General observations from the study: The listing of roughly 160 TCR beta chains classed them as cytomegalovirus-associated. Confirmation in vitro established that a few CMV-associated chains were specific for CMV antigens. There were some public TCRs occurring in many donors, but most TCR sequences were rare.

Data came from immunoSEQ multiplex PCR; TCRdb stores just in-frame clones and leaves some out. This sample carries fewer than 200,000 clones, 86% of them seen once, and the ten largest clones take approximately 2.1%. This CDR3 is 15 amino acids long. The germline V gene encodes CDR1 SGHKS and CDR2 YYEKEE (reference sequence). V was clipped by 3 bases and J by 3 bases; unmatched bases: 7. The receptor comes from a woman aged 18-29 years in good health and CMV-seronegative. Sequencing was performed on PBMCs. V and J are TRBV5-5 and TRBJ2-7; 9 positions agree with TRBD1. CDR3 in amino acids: CASSSPGQGIYEQYF. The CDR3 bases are TGTGCCAGCAGCTCACCAGGACAGGGGATCTACGAGCAGTACTTC.